This TCR beta chain derives from a study of tumor-infiltrating lymphocytes in oesophageal squamous cell carcinoma. V lost 5 bases, J lost 1 base, and 14 bases lay in between. CDR1 is SGHTA and CDR2 is FQGNSA in the germline V gene. The CDR3 has 16 amino acids. TCRdb used MiXCR to reprocess the PCR reads, holding one entry per CDR3 protein. In the table there are 15,000 to 20,000 distinct CDR3 sequences, around 40% of which are singletons. This clonotype was obtained from a female donor with esophageal squamous cell carcinoma. The sample taken for sequencing was blood. The V call is TRBV7-2, the J call TRBJ2-2; a possible D gene is TRBD1 (6 bases). The CDR3 protein is CASSITDRENTGELFF. Written as DNA, the CDR3 is TGTGCCAGCAGCATAACGGACAGAGAGAACACCGGGGAGCTGTTTTTT.